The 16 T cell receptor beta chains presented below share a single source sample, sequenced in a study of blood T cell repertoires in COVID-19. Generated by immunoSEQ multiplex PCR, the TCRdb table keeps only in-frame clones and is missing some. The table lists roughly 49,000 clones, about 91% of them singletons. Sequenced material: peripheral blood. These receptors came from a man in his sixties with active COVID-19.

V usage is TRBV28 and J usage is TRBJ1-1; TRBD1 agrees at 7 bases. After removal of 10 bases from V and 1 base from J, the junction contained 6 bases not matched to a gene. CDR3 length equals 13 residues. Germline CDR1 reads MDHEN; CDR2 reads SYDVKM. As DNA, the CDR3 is TGTGCCAACAGACAGGGCAGGAACACTGAAGCTTTCTTT. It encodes CANRQGRNTEAFF.

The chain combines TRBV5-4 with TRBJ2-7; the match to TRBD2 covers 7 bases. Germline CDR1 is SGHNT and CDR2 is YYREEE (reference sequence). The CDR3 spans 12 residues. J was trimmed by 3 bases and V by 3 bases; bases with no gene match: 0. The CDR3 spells CASSWEGYEQYF. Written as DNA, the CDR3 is TGTGCCAGCAGCTGGGAGGGCTACGAGCAGTACTTC.

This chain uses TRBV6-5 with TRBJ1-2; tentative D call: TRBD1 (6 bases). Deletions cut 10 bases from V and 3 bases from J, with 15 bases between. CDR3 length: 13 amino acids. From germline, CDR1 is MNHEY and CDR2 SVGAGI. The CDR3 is CATQGRGYYGYTF. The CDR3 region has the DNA TGTGCCACACAGGGCAGGGGTTACTATGGCTACACCTTC.

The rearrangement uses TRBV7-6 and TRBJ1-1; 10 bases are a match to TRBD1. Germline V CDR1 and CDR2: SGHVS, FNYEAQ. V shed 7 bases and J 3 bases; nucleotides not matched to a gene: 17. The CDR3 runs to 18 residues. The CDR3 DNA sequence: TGTGCCAGCACCCCCCCGACAGGGGGCGCGATAGTTGACACTGAAGCTTTCTTT. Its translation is CASTPPTGGAIVDTEAFF.

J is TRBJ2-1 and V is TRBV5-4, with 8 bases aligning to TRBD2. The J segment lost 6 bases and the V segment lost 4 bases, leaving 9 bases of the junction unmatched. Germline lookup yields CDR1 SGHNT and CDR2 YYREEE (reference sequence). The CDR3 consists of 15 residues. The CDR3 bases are TGTGCCAGCAGCCTTGGAGCCAGCGGGGGCAATGAGCAGTTCTTC. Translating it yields CASSLGASGGNEQFF.

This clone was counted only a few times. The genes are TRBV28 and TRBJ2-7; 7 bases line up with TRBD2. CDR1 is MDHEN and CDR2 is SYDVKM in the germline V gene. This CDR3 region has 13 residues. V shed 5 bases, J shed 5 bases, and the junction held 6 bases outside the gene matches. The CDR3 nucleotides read TGTGCCAGCAGTCCCATGGGGGGGAACGAGCAGTACTTC. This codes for CASSPMGGNEQYF. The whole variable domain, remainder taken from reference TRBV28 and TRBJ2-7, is DVKVTQSSRYLVKRTGEKVFLECVQDMDHENMFWYRQDPGLGLRLIYFSYDVKMKEKGDIPEGYSVSREKKERFSLILESASTNQTSMYLCASSPMGGNEQYFGPGTRLTVT.

The CDR3 bases are TGTGCCAGCAGTTTCCGAGCCGCGGGAGGGCAGTACTTC. Its protein product is CASSFRAAGGQYF. This chain connects TRBV28 to TRBJ2-7, with 8 bases identical to TRBD2. This CDR3 is built from 13 residues. CDR1 and CDR2 (germline): MDHEN, SYDVKM. Trimming cost V 3 bases and J 9 bases; bases outside gene matches: 7. Drawing the rest from reference TRBV28 and TRBJ2-7, the complete variable domain is DVKVTQSSRYLVKRTGEKVFLECVQDMDHENMFWYRQDPGLGLRLIYFSYDVKMKEKGDIPEGYSVSREKKERFSLILESASTNQTSMYLCASSFRAAGGQYFGPGTRLTVT.

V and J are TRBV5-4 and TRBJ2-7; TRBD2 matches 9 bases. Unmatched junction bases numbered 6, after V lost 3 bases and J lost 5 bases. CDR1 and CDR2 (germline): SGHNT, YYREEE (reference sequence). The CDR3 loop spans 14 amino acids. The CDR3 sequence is CASSSSGRLNEQYF. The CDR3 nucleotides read TGTGCCAGCAGCTCGAGCGGGAGGCTTAACGAGCAGTACTTC.

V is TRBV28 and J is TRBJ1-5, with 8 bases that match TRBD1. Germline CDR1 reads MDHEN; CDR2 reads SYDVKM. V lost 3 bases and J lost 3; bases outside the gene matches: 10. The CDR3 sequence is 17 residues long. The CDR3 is CASSFPGGRFANQPQHF. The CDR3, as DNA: TGTGCCAGCAGTTTTCCAGGGGGCAGGTTCGCCAATCAGCCCCAGCATTTT.

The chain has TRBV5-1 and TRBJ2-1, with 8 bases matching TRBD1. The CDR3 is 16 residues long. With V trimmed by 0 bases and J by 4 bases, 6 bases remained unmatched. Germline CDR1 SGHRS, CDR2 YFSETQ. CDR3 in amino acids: CASSLVPTGAYNEQFF. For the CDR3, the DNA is TGCGCCAGCAGCTTGGTTCCGACAGGGGCTTACAATGAGCAGTTCTTC. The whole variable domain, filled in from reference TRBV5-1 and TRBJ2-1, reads KAGVTQTPRYLIKTRGQQVTLSCSPISGHRSVSWYQQTPGQGLQFLFEYFSETQRNKGNFPGRFSGRQFSNSRSEMNVSTLELGDSALYLCASSLVPTGAYNEQFFGPGTRLTVL.

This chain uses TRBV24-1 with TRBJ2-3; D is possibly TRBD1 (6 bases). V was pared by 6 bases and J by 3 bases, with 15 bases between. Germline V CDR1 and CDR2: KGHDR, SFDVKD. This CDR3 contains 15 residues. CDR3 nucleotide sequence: TGTGCCACCAGTCCCGCGGACAGTGAAACAGATACGCAGTATTTT. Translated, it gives CATSPADSETDTQYF.

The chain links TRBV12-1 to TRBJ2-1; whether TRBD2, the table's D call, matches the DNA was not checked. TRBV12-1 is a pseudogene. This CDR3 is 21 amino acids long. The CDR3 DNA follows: TGTGCCAGCAGCTACTTTCGAAAACCCCATTTAGCGATGAGCTCCTACAATGAGCAGTTCTTC. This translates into CASSYFRKPHLAMSSYNEQFF.

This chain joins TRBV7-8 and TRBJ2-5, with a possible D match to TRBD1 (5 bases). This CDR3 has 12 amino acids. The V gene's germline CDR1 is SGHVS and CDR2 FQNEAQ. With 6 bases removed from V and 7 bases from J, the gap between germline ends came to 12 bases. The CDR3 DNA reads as TGTGCCAGCAGTTCGACAGCAGGGACCCAGTACTTC. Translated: CASSSTAGTQYF.

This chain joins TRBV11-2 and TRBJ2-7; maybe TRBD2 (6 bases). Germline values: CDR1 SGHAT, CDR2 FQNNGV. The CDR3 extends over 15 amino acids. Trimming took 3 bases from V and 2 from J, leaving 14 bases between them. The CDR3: CASSLVGGGPYEQYF. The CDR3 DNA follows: TGTGCCAGCAGCTTGGTCGGGGGAGGACCCTACGAGCAGTACTTC.

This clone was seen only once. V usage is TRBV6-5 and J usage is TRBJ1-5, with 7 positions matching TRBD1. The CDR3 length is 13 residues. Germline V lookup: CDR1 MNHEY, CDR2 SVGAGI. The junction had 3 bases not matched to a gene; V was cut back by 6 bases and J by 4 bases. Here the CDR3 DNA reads TGTGCCAGCAGCCGGGACAGTAATCAGCCCCAGCATTTT. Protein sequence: CASSRDSNQPQHF.

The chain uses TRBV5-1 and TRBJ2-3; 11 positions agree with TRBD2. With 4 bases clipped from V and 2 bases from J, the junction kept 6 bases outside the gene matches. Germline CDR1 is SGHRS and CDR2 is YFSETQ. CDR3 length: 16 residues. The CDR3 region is CASSLGTSGNTDTQYF. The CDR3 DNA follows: TGCGCCAGCAGCCTAGGGACTAGCGGTAACACAGATACGCAGTATTTT.